Listed here are 27 T cell receptor beta chains from one sample, sequenced in a study of technical replicates of blood from a few donors. The repertoire was sequenced with immunoSEQ multiplex PCR; TCRdb's copy has only in-frame clones and lacks some. The data contain more than 90,000 clones, 90% to 96% of them seen just once; the ten biggest clones take up around 0.4%. The specimen was T cells isolated from PBMCs. The receptors derive from a human donor in good health.

J is TRBJ1-4 and V is TRBV7-6, with D uncertain. The CDR3 loop spans 15 amino acids. V was trimmed by 5 bases and J by 8 bases, leaving 18 bases between them. The germline gives CDR1 SGHVS, CDR2 FNYEAQ. CDR3: CASSLKGRREEKLFF. The CDR3 DNA follows: TGTGCCAGCAGCCTCAAGGGTAGACGGGAGGAAAAACTGTTTTTT.

The gene calls are TRBV5-1 and TRBJ2-3; D gene ambiguous. The V and J ends lost 3 bases and 0 bases respectively, with 8 bases between them. CDR1 and CDR2 (germline): SGHRS, YFSETQ. The CDR3 consists of 14 residues. This CDR3 is CASSSGSSTDTQYF. In DNA, the CDR3 is TGCGCCAGCAGCTCTGGCTCTAGCACAGATACGCAGTATTTT.

This chain joins TRBV29-1 and TRBJ1-2; 11 nucleotides match TRBD1. Germline V gives CDR1 SQVTM, CDR2 ANQGSEA. The CDR3 consists of 15 residues. J gave up 3 bases and V 7 bases, and 10 bases lay outside the gene matches. The CDR3 nucleotides read TGCAGCGCCGCTGCTCCGGGACAGGGGGACTATGGCTACACCTTC. It yields the protein CSAAAPGQGDYGYTF.

The chain is built from TRBV28 and TRBJ2-7, with 7 bases lining up with TRBD1. Germline V gene data show CDR1 as MDHEN and CDR2 as SYDVKM. Trimming removed 9 bases from V and 5 bases from J; junction bases left unmatched: 7. The CDR3 has 12 residues. As DNA, the CDR3 is TGTGCCAGTGAACAGGGGTCTGACGAGCAGTACTTC. This codes for CASEQGSDEQYF.

V is TRBV6-5 and J is TRBJ2-1; a weak D match, TRBD2 (6 bases). Germline CDR1 is MNHEY and CDR2 is SVGAGI. V was clipped by 2 bases and J by 4 bases, with 9 bases between them. CDR3 length equals 14 residues. As DNA, the CDR3 is TGTGCCAGCAGTTACATGGAGGGATACAATGAGCAGTTCTTC. Its protein is CASSYMEGYNEQFF.

The chain is built from TRBV5-6 and TRBJ1-2; TRBD1 matches at 9 bases. Germline lookup yields CDR1 SGHDT and CDR2 YYEEEE. J was trimmed by 6 bases and V by 0 bases; bases with no gene match: 9. The CDR3 totals 16 residues. CDR3 residues: CASSLVSGTGNDGYTF. The CDR3 region has the DNA TGTGCCAGCAGCTTGGTATCCGGGACAGGGAACGATGGCTACACCTTC.

This clone was recorded a few times. The chain couples TRBV28 to TRBJ1-1; TRBD1 might be the D (5 bases). Per the germline V gene, CDR1 is MDHEN and CDR2 is SYDVKM. V was pared by 7 bases and J by 10 bases, with 10 bases between. The CDR3 has 10 amino acids. The CDR3 nucleotides read TGTGCCAGCACATCCGGGGGAGCTTTCTTT. It is translated as CASTSGGAFF. Full variable domain (missing parts from reference TRBV28 and TRBJ1-1): DVKVTQSSRYLVKRTGEKVFLECVQDMDHENMFWYRQDPGLGLRLIYFSYDVKMKEKGDIPEGYSVSREKKERFSLILESASTNQTSMYLCASTSGGAFFGQGTRLTVV.

The chain joins TRBV27 to TRBJ2-1, with TRBD2 matching 14 bases. CDR3 length equals 14 residues. V gave up 3 bases and J gave up 10 bases; unmatched junction bases: 2. Germline V lookup: CDR1 MNHEY, CDR2 SMNVEV (reference sequence). This CDR3 reads CASSLTSGRGEQFF. CDR3 DNA sequence: TGTGCCAGCAGTTTGACTAGCGGGAGGGGAGAGCAGTTCTTC.

V and J are TRBV28 and TRBJ1-5; TRBD1 agrees at 9 bases. Trimming cost V 5 bases and J 2 bases; bases outside gene matches: 4. CDR3 length: 15 residues. Germline CDR1 MDHEN, CDR2 SYDVKM. CDR3 nucleotide sequence: TGTGCCAGCAGTAGGGACAGGGAGGGCAATCAGCCCCAGCATTTT. Residues: CASSRDREGNQPQHF.

This chain links TRBV9 with TRBJ2-7, with 8 bases lining up with TRBD2. Trimming at V came to 4 bases and at J to 4 bases, leaving 13 bases not matched to a gene. Germline CDR1 reads SGDLS; CDR2 reads YYNGEE. There are 16 residues in the CDR3. The chain's CDR3 is CASSPVGREVSYEQYF. The CDR3 DNA is TGTGCCAGCAGCCCAGTCGGGCGGGAGGTTTCTTACGAGCAGTACTTC.

This clone was picked up a small number of times. The chain is built from TRBV28 and TRBJ1-2; a weak D match, TRBD1 (6 bases). CDR3 length equals 18 residues. Germline CDR1 is MDHEN and CDR2 is SYDVKM. V was cut by 2 bases and J by 5 bases, with 24 bases left in between. The CDR3 DNA sequence: TGTGCCAGCAGTTTAGGTAGCCAGGGGCACCTCACTTTATATGGCTACACCTTC. Its protein product is CASSLGSQGHLTLYGYTF.

This clone was seen just once. This chain joins TRBV7-9 and TRBJ2-7; D is undetermined. The CDR3 is made up of 12 amino acids. Germline V gives CDR1 SEHNR, CDR2 FQNEAQ (reference sequence). The V end lost 7 bases, the J end lost 8 bases, and 15 bases lay between the germline ends. The CDR3 is CASTHSLRQQYF. The CDR3 nucleotides read TGTGCCAGCACCCATAGCCTTAGGCAGCAGTACTTC.

This clone was detected only once. The chain couples TRBV5-5 to TRBJ1-5, with 9 positions matching TRBD1. Germline V gives CDR1 SGHKS, CDR2 YYEKEE (reference sequence). The CDR3 covers 16 residues. Losses at the gene ends were 5 bases for V and 5 bases for J; bases not matched to a gene: 11. The CDR3, as DNA: TGTGCCAGCAGTCCGGGGGCACAGGGGGCATATCAGCCCCAGCATTTT. Translated, it gives CASSPGAQGAYQPQHF. Complete variable domain (other parts from reference TRBV5-5 and TRBJ1-5): DAGVTQSPTHLIKTRGQQVTLRCSPISGHKSVSWYQQVLGQGPQFIFQYYEKEERGRGNFPDRFSARQFPNYSSELNVNALLLGDSALYLCASSPGAQGAYQPQHFGDGTRLSIL.

This chain uses TRBV2 with TRBJ1-1, with 10 nucleotides matching TRBD1. Germline V lookup: CDR1 SNHLY, CDR2 FYNNEI. The CDR3 contains 16 residues. With 7 bases clipped from V and 8 bases from J, the junction kept 16 bases outside the gene matches. DNA for the CDR3: TGTGCCAGCATCCCGGGACAGGGGATAGCCGGGTTAGAAGCTTTCTTT. Its translation is CASIPGQGIAGLEAFF.

The chain is built from TRBV6-5 and TRBJ1-2; 8 positions agree with TRBD1. V gave up 6 bases and J gave up 7 bases; unmatched junction bases: 7. The CDR3 is made up of 13 amino acids. Germline V gene data show CDR1 as MNHEY and CDR2 as SVGAGI. DNA of the CDR3: TGTGCCAGCAGATCAGGGGGCTCGCGTGGCTACACCTTC. Residues: CASRSGGSRGYTF.

This clone has a single count. The J gene is TRBJ2-1, the V gene TRBV5-1; 12 bases align to TRBD2. This CDR3 contains 14 residues. CDR1 and CDR2 (germline): SGHRS, YFSETQ. The V gene end was trimmed by 0 bases and the J gene end by 9 bases; junction bases not matched to a gene: 1. CDR3: CASSLGLAGVEQFF. In DNA form, the CDR3 reads TGCGCCAGCAGCTTGGGACTAGCGGGAGTTGAGCAGTTCTTC.

This clone was seen a handful of times. The rearrangement joins TRBV10-1 to TRBJ1-3, with 7 bases fitting TRBD1. CDR3 length: 16 amino acids. Germline V gene data show CDR1 as WNHNN and CDR2 as SYGVQD (reference sequence). Trimming took 0 bases from V and 0 from J; bases not matched to a gene: 2. CDR3 sequence reads: CASSESGTASGNTIYF. DNA for the CDR3: TGCGCCAGCAGTGAGTCCGGGACAGCCTCTGGAAACACCATATATTTT.

The chain is built from TRBV7-9 and TRBJ1-1, with D perhaps matching TRBD1 (6 bases). The germline V and J ends were trimmed by 7 bases and 2 bases, with 14 bases remaining between them. The CDR3 loop spans 14 amino acids. Germline loops: CDR1 SEHNR, CDR2 FQNEAQ (reference sequence). CDR3 nucleotides: TGTGCCAGCACCCCGGACAGCCAAAACACTGAAGCTTTCTTT. Translated: CASTPDSQNTEAFF.

This clone was recorded a few times. This chain links TRBV21-1 with TRBJ2-3; the table names TRBD1, a call not compared with the DNA. TRBV21-1 is termed a pseudogene. This CDR3 is 16 amino acids long. CDR3 in amino acids: CASSKTGGKGTDTQYF. The DNA for the CDR3 is TGTGCCAGCAGCAAAACAGGGGGCAAGGGCACAGATACGCAGTATTTT.

The sample holds one count of this clone. The V gene is TRBV5-1, the J gene TRBJ1-4; D ambiguous. Looked up from germline, CDR1 is SGHRS and CDR2 is YFSETQ. The CDR3 totals 14 residues. V was pared by 0 bases and J by 4 bases, with 7 bases between. The CDR3 spells CASSLGQINEKLFF. As DNA, the CDR3 is TGCGCCAGCAGCTTGGGGCAGATTAATGAAAAACTGTTTTTT.

The chain couples TRBV6-1 to TRBJ2-5, with 7 bases aligning to TRBD2. The V and J ends lost 5 bases and 3 bases, in that order; junction bases with no gene match: 9. Germline CDR1 reads MNHNS; CDR2 reads SASEGT. The CDR3 spans 15 residues. The CDR3 loop is CASSQPWGGKETQYF. In nucleotides, the CDR3 is TGTGCCAGCAGTCAACCCTGGGGGGGGAAAGAGACCCAGTACTTC.

This clone was observed once. This chain links TRBV19 with TRBJ1-1, with 8 bases that match TRBD1. This CDR3 has 17 amino acids. The junction had 9 bases not matched to a gene; V was cut back by 3 bases and J by 0 bases. The germline V gene has CDR1 LNHDA and CDR2 SQIVND (reference sequence). This chain's CDR3 is CASSISGTGHMNTEAFF. Here the CDR3 DNA reads TGTGCCAGTAGTATTTCCGGGACAGGCCATATGAACACTGAAGCTTTCTTT.

The gene calls are TRBV6-1 and TRBJ1-5; D is uncertain. V shed 1 base and J shed 2 bases, with 9 bases lying between them. Germline V gives CDR1 MNHNS, CDR2 SASEGT. This CDR3 is 15 amino acids long. The CDR3 loop reads CASSEERPRNQPQHF. The DNA for the CDR3 is TGTGCCAGCAGTGAAGAGCGGCCCCGCAATCAGCCCCAGCATTTT.

The chain is built from TRBV7-9 and TRBJ1-5; 8 bases align to TRBD1. This CDR3 spans 16 amino acids. Germline CDR1 is SEHNR and CDR2 is FQNEAQ (reference sequence). The J segment lost 0 bases and the V segment lost 3 bases, leaving 4 bases of the junction unmatched. CDR3 sequence reads: CASSFGQGHSNQPQHF. The CDR3 nucleotides are TGTGCCAGCAGCTTTGGACAGGGCCATAGCAATCAGCCCCAGCATTTT.

This clone came up a few times. The chain uses TRBV30 and TRBJ2-2, with a possible D match to TRBD2 (5 bases). V was shortened by 2 bases and J by 3 bases, with 10 bases between the two germline ends. Per germline, CDR1 GTSNPN and CDR2 SVGIG (reference sequence). The CDR3 has 14 amino acids. DNA of the CDR3: TGTGCCTGGAGTCGACTAACATACACCGGGGAGCTGTTTTTT. Its translation is CAWSRLTYTGELFF.

Concerning this clone itself: The junction differs from germline at one of its ends, possibly a read error. The chain is built from TRBV10-3 and TRBJ1-2; D may be TRBD1 (6 bases). CDR3 size: 13 residues. CDR1 is ENHRY, CDR2 SYGVKD, per germline. In nucleotides, the CDR3 is TGTGCCATCCGTGAGTACAGGGACTATGGCTACACCTTC. It encodes CAIREYRDYGYTF.

The chain carries TRBV5-4 and TRBJ2-7; D perhaps matches TRBD2 (5 bases). Germline values: CDR1 SGHNT, CDR2 YYREEE (reference sequence). Trimming left V 4 bases short and J 3 bases short, with 14 bases between. This CDR3 region has 14 residues. This CDR3 reads CASSEGLTLYEQYF. The CDR3 region has the DNA TGTGCCAGCAGCGAGGGCCTTACCCTCTACGAGCAGTACTTC.